A single sample is the source of the 18 T cell receptor beta chains below, sequenced in a study of T cell repertoires in cytomegalovirus infection. TCRdb used MiXCR to reprocess the reads, holding one entry per CDR3 protein. Of more than 200,000 distinct CDR3 sequences in the sample, approximately 9.2% were seen once. Specimen: PBMCs. These receptor sequences come from a human donor in good health (CMV status not recorded). Some clones in this sample may be carry-over from other donors' samples.

This clonotype was counted only a few times. The gene calls are TRBV28 and TRBJ1-1; 7 bases are a match to TRBD1. This CDR3 contains 14 residues. With V trimmed by 2 bases and J by 9 bases, 9 bases remained unmatched. Germline values: CDR1 MDHEN, CDR2 SYDVKM. The CDR3 nucleotides read TGTGCCAGCAGTTTACGACCCGACAGGGCCAAAGCTTTCTTT. It yields the protein CASSLRPDRAKAFF.

This clonotype was detected ten times or more. The gene calls are TRBV7-2 and TRBJ1-5; D is unresolved. This CDR3 is 14 amino acids long. V was clipped by 5 bases and J by 0 bases, with 8 bases between them. The V gene's germline CDR1 is SGHTA and CDR2 FQGNSA. The CDR3 loop reads CASSTEYSNQPQHF. For the CDR3, the DNA is TGTGCCAGCAGCACCGAGTATAGCAATCAGCCCCAGCATTTT.

The chain is built from TRBV19 and TRBJ1-1; unclear D gene. The germline V gene has CDR1 LNHDA and CDR2 SQIVND (reference sequence). Trimming cost V 7 bases and J 0 bases, with 9 bases left between them. The CDR3 is 13 amino acids. CDR3 loop: CASIEGLNTEAFF. In nucleotides, the CDR3 is TGTGCCAGTATTGAGGGTTTGAACACTGAAGCTTTCTTT.

This clonotype was observed at least ten times. The chain couples TRBV7-2 to TRBJ2-2; D gene unclear. The CDR3 loop spans 15 amino acids. Trimming removed 0 bases at V and 4 bases at J, with 9 bases between. The germline V gene encodes CDR1 SGHTA and CDR2 FQGNSA. DNA for the CDR3: TGTGCCAGCAGCTTAGCCCCGAAAAGCACCGGGGAGCTGTTTTTT. Its translation: CASSLAPKSTGELFF.

This clonotype was seen a handful of times. The V call is TRBV24-1, the J call TRBJ2-1, with a weak D call TRBD2 (5 bases). The CDR3 is made up of 14 amino acids. The V and J ends lost 2 bases and 6 bases respectively, with 10 bases between them. CDR1 and CDR2 from the germline V gene are KGHDR and SFDVKD. The CDR3 loop is CATSDSGWTNEQFF. The CDR3 coding sequence is TGTGCCACCAGTGATTCGGGATGGACCAATGAGCAGTTCTTC.

This clonotype showed up many times. The chain links TRBV7-2 to TRBJ2-3, with D perhaps matching TRBD2 (6 bases). With 4 bases removed from V and 2 bases from J, the gap between germline ends came to 19 bases. Germline assignment: CDR1 SGHTA and CDR2 FQGNSA. The CDR3 consists of 17 residues. In DNA, the CDR3 is TGTGCCAGCAGCTCAGAACCGGGACTCCTCTTCACAGATACGCAGTATTTT. Its protein is CASSSEPGLLFTDTQYF.

This clonotype was detected ten times or more. V gene TRBV28 combines with J gene TRBJ1-1; a possible D gene is TRBD1 (6 bases). The CDR3 length is 12 residues. Trimming removed 10 bases from V and 5 bases from J, with 14 bases in between. CDR1 and CDR2 from the germline V gene are MDHEN and SYDVKM. CDR3 region: CATEEQGTEAFF. The CDR3 DNA reads TGTGCCACGGAAGAACAGGGTACTGAAGCTTTCTTT.

This clonotype appeared a few times. The CDR3 DNA follows: TGCAGTGCTAGAACAGGAATCGTCACTGAAGCTTTCTTT. It translates to CSARTGIVTEAFF. The J gene is TRBJ1-1, the V gene TRBV20-1; a weak D match, TRBD1 (5 bases). Germline CDR1 is DFQATT and CDR2 is SNEGSKA (reference sequence). The length of the CDR3 is 13 residues. Trimming took 2 bases from V and 4 from J, leaving 11 bases between them.

This clonotype was seen a few times. V is TRBV12-5 and J is TRBJ1-1, with D uncertain. V was shortened by 1 base and J by 1 base, with 7 bases between the two germline ends. The CDR3 totals 14 residues. Germline V gives CDR1 LGHNT, CDR2 FRNRAP. The CDR3: CASGLATANTEAFF. CDR3 in DNA: TGTGCTAGTGGTTTGGCTACAGCGAACACTGAAGCTTTCTTT. Complete variable domain (other parts from reference TRBV12-5 and TRBJ1-1): DARVTQTPRHKVTEMGQEVTMRCQPILGHNTVFWYRQTMMQGLELLAYFRNRAPLDDSGMPKDRFSAEMPDATLATLKIQPSEPRDSAVYFCASGLATANTEAFFGQGTRLTVV.

This clonotype was picked up many times. The chain carries TRBV10-3 and TRBJ2-1; the match to TRBD1 covers 8 bases. J was trimmed by 7 bases and V by 6 bases; bases with no gene match: 8. Looked up from germline, CDR1 is ENHRY and CDR2 is SYGVKD. The CDR3 is 14 amino acids. CDR3 region: CAIRGTGGLNEQFF. The CDR3 DNA is TGTGCCATCAGAGGGACAGGTGGGTTGAATGAGCAGTTCTTC.

The chain combines TRBV20-1 with TRBJ2-7; TRBD1 agrees at 9 bases. The germline V gene has CDR1 DFQATT and CDR2 SNEGSKA (reference sequence). With 3 bases clipped from V and 4 bases from J, the junction kept 1 base outside the gene matches. The CDR3 runs to 12 residues. Here the CDR3 reads CSASDRGYEQYF. DNA for the CDR3: TGCAGTGCTAGTGACAGGGGGTACGAGCAGTACTTC.

This clonotype appeared many times. CDR3 nucleotide sequence: TGTGCCAGCACGCGACAGGAGGTGGAAGAGACCCAGTACTTC. Amino acid sequence: CASTRQEVEETQYF. V usage is TRBV2 and J usage is TRBJ2-5; a possible D gene is TRBD1 (6 bases). Per germline, CDR1 SNHLY and CDR2 FYNNEI. V was clipped by 7 bases and J by 3 bases, with 15 bases between them. The CDR3 length is 14 residues.

This clonotype was seen more than once but under ten times. The chain has TRBV19 and TRBJ1-5; 8 nucleotides agree with TRBD1. This CDR3 has 16 amino acids. Germline V gene lookup returns CDR1 LNHDA and CDR2 SQIVND (reference sequence). The trim removed 3 bases at V and 6 bases at J, leaving 10 bases unmatched. The CDR3 region is CASSIGSGQGVQPQHF. As DNA, the CDR3 is TGTGCCAGTAGTATCGGTTCTGGACAGGGAGTTCAGCCCCAGCATTTT.

This clonotype was recorded at least ten times. V is TRBV7-2 and J is TRBJ1-1; the match to TRBD1 covers 8 bases. V was pared by 1 base and J by 3 bases, with 4 bases of the junction left unmatched. Germline V gives CDR1 SGHTA, CDR2 FQGNSA. The CDR3 runs 15 residues. Here the CDR3 reads CASSLGTGRYTEAFF. The CDR3 DNA reads as TGTGCCAGCAGCTTAGGGACAGGGAGGTACACTGAAGCTTTCTTT.

The CDR3 reads CSARGRPNTEAFF. CDR3 DNA: TGCAGTGCTAGGGGACGGCCGAACACTGAAGCTTTCTTT. This rearrangement joins TRBV20-1 to TRBJ1-1, with TRBD1 as a possible D gene (5 bases). The CDR3 has 13 residues. Deletions cut 3 bases from V and 1 base from J, with 9 bases between. Germline assignment: CDR1 DFQATT and CDR2 SNEGSKA (reference sequence).

This clonotype was seen ten or more times. DNA of the CDR3: TGTGCCAGCAGTTACTCGTCTGGGAGGGAAAACACTGAAGCTTTCTTT. Translation gives CASSYSSGRENTEAFF. The chain carries TRBV6-5 and TRBJ1-1, with D uncertain. Germline loops: CDR1 MNHEY, CDR2 SVGAGI. The CDR3 covers 16 residues. The V end was cut by 0 bases, the J end by 2 bases, with 13 bases between.

The table lists this clonotype with many counts. The chain links TRBV20-1 to TRBJ2-7; D assignment may be TRBD1 or TRBD2 (6 bases each). V lost 3 bases and J 0 bases, leaving 9 bases between the germline ends. Germline V lookup: CDR1 DFQATT, CDR2 SNEGSKA (reference sequence). The CDR3 sequence is 13 residues long. CDR3 nucleotide sequence: TGCAGTGCTAGCGGGGGCCTCTCCTACGAGCAGTACTTC. It translates to CSASGGLSYEQYF.

There are many counts of this clonotype. This sequence joins TRBV7-8 and TRBJ2-5; D is perhaps TRBD2 (5 bases). Per the germline V gene, CDR1 is SGHVS and CDR2 is FQNEAQ. CDR3 size: 15 residues. Trimming left V 1 base short and J 9 bases short, with 18 bases between. CDR3 in DNA: TGTGCCAGCAGCTTAGTTTGGGCAGCTAGGGAGTCCCAGTACTTC. Its protein product is CASSLVWAARESQYF.